This T cell receptor (beta chain) derives from a study of graft-versus-host responses after intestinal transplantation. Overall study results and limits: Detected in recipient marrow were GvH clones, some of which were first observed in ileum or blood.

With respect to this clone: Its antigen is undetermined.

V lost 0 bases, J lost 7 bases, and 11 bases lay in between. This CDR3 is 15 amino acids long. The germline V gene encodes CDR1 SGHNT and CDR2 YYREEE (reference sequence). Clones were sequenced by immunoSEQ multiplex PCR, and TCRdb holds only the in-frame ones, with some missing. The sample carries 95,000 to 110,000 clones, 80% to 90% recorded once. This receptor was obtained from a human donor who was the organ donor for an intestinal transplant. The sequenced sample was unstimulated CD4+ T cells sorted from spleen or lymph node cells, obtained before transplant. This rearrangement joins TRBV5-4 to TRBJ1-6, with D hard to call. This chain's CDR3 is CASSLGQQQNSPLHF. Written as DNA, the CDR3 is TGTGCCAGCAGCTTGGGGCAGCAACAGAATTCACCCCTCCACTTT.